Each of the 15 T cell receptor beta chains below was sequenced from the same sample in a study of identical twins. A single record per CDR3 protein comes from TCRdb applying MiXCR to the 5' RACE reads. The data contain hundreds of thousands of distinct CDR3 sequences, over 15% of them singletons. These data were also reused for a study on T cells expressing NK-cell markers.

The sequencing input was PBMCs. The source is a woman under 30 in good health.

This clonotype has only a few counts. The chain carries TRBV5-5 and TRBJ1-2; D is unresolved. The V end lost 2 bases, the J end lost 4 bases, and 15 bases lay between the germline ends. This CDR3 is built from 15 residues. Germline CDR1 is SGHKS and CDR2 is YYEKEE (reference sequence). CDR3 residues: CASSFASRVLYGYTF. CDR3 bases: TGTGCCAGCAGCTTCGCCTCTCGCGTTCTCTATGGCTACACCTTC.

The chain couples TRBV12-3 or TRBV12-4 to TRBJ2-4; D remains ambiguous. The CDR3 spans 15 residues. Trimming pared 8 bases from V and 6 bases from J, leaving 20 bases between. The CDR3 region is CASGPSSSWVNIQYF. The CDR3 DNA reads TGTGCCAGCGGTCCTAGTAGTAGTTGGGTAAACATTCAGTACTTC.

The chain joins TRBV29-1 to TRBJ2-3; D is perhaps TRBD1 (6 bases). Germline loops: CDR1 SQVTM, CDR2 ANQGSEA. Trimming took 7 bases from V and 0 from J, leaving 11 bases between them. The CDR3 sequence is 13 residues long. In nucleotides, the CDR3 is TGCAGCGCTGTTCAGGGGAGCACAGATACGCAGTATTTT. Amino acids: CSAVQGSTDTQYF.

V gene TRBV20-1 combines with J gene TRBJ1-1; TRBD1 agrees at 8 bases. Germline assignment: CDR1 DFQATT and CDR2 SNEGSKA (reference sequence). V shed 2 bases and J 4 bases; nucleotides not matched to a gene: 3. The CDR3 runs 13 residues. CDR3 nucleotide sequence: TGCAGTGCTAGATTTACAGGGGGCACTGAAGCTTTCTTT. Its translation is CSARFTGGTEAFF.

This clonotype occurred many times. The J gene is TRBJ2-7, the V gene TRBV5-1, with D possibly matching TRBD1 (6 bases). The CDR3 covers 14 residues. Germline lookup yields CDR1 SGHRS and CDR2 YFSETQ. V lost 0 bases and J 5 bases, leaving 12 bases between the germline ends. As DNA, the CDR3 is TGCGCCAGCAGCTTGGGGGGGCTCGACGACGAGCAGTACTTC. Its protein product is CASSLGGLDDEQYF. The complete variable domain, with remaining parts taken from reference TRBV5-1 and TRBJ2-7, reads KAGVTQTPRYLIKTRGQQVTLSCSPISGHRSVSWYQQTPGQGLQFLFEYFSETQRNKGNFPGRFSGRQFSNSRSEMNVSTLELGDSALYLCASSLGGLDDEQYFGPGTRLTVT.

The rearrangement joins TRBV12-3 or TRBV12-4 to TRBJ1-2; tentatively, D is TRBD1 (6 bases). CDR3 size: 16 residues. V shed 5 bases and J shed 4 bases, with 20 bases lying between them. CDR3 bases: TGTGCCAGCAGTGGAAGGGAAGGGGGGGGTCCCTATGGCTACACCTTC. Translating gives CASSGREGGGPYGYTF.

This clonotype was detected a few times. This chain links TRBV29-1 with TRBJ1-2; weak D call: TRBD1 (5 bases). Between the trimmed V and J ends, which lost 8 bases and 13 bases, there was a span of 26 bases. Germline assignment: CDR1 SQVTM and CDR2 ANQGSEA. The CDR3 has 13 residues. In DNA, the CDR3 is TGCAGCTCACGAGGAGGTTTGGGGCAGTTTAGCACCTTC. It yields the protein CSSRGGLGQFSTF.

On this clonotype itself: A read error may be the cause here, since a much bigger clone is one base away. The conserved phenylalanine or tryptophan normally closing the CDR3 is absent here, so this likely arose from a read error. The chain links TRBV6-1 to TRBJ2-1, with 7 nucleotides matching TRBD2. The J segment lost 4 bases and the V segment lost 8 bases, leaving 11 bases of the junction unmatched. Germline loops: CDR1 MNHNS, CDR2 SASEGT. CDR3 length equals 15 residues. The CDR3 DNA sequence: TGTGCCAGCCTAAGCCCAGGAGCGGGGTACAATGAGCAGTTCATC. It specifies CASLSPGAGYNEQFI.

This CDR3 is CASSLLTSGWSSYEQYF. Written as DNA, the CDR3 is TGTGCCAGCAGCTTACTGACTAGCGGGTGGAGCTCCTACGAGCAGTACTTC. The gene calls are TRBV7-2 and TRBJ2-7; 10 nucleotides align to TRBD2. Trimming took 2 bases from V and 0 from J; bases not matched to a gene: 7. This CDR3 is 17 amino acids long. Germline V CDR1 and CDR2: SGHTA, FQGNSA.

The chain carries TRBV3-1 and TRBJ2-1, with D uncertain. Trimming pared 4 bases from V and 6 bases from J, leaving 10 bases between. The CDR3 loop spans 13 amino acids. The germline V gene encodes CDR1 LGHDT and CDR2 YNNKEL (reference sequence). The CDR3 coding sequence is TGTGCCAGCAGCCTTGCCCGTCCCAATGAGCAGTTCTTC. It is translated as CASSLARPNEQFF.

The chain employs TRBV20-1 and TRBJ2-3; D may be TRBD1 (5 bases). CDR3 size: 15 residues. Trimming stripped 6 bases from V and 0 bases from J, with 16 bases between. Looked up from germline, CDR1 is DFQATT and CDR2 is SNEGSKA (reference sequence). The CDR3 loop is CSATTVAYSTDTQYF. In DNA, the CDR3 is TGCAGTGCAACGACAGTTGCGTATAGCACAGATACGCAGTATTTT.

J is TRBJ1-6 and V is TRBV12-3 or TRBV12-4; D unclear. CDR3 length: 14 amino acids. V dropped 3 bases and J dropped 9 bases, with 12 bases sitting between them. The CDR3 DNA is TGTGCCAGCAGTTTTCCGGTCCCAGGTTCACCCCTCCACTTT. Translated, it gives CASSFPVPGSPLHF.

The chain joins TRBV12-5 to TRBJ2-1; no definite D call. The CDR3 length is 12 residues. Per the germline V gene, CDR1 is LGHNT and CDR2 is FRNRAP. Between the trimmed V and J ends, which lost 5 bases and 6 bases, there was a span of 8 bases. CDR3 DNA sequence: TGTGCTAGTGGTCCCGGGCCCAATGAGCAGTTCTTC. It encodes CASGPGPNEQFF.

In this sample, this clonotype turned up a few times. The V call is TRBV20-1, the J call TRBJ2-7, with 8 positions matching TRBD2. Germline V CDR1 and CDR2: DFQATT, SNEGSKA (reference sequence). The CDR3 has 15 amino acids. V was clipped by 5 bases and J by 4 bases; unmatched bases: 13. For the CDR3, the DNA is TGCAGTGCTCATAACGGGGGGGCCTCCCGGTACGAGCAGTACTTC. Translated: CSAHNGGASRYEQYF.

The CDR3 DNA sequence: TGTGCCAGCACCGATACACCCTTCCGCGTAGACACTGAAGCTTTCTTT. Translation: CASTDTPFRVDTEAFF. The rearrangement uses TRBV18 and TRBJ1-1, with D unresolved. V was clipped by 8 bases and J by 3 bases, with 22 bases between them. The germline CDR1 and CDR2 sequences are KGHSH and LQKENI. CDR3 length equals 16 residues. Using reference TRBV18 and TRBJ1-1 for the parts outside the CDR3, the full variable domain is NAGVMQNPRHLVRRRGQEARLRCSPMKGHSHVYWYRQLPEEGLKFMVYLQKENIIDESGMPKERFSAEFPKEGPSILRIQQVVRGDSAAYFCASTDTPFRVDTEAFFGQGTRLTVV.